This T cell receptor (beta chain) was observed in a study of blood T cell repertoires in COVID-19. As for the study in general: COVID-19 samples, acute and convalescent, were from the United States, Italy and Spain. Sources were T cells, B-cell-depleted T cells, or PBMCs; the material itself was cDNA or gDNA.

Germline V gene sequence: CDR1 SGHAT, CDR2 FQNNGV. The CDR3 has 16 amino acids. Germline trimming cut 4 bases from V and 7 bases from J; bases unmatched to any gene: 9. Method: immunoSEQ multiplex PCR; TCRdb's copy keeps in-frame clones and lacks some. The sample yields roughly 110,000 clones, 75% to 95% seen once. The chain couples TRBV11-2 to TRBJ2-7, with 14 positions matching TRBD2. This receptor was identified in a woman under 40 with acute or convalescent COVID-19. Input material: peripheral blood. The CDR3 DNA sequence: TGTGCCAGCAGCTCACGACTAGCGGGAGGGCTAGAGGAGCAGTACTTC. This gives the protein CASSSRLAGGLEEQYF.